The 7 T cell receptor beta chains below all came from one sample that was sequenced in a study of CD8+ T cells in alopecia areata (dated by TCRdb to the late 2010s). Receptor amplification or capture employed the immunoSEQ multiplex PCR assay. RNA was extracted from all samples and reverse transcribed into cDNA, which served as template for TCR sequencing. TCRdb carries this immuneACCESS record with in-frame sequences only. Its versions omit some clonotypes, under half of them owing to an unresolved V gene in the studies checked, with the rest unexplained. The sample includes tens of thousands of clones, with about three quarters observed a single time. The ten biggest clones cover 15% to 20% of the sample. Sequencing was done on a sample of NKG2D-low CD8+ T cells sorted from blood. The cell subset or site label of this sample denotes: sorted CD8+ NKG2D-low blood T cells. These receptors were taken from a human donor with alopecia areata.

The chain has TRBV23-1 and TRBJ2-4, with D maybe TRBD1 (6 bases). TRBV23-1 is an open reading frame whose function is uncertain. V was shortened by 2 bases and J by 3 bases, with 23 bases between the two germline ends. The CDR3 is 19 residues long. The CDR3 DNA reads TGCGCCAGCAGTCAACCCCCGTGTCAGGGGCGAGTGGTCAAAAACATTCAGTACTTC. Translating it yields CASSQPPCQGRVVKNIQYF.

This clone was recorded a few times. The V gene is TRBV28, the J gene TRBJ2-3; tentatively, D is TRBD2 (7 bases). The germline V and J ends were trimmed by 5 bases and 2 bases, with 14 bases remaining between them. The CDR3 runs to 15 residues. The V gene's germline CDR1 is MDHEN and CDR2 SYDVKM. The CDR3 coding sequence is TGTGCCAGCAGTCACAGGGAGGGGGACACAGATACGCAGTATTTT. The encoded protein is CASSHREGDTDTQYF.

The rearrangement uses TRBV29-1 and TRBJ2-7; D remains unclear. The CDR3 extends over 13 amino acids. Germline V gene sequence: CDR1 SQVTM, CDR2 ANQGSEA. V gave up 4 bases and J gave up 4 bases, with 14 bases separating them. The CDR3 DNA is TGCAGCGTTGTCCGGACCGACTCATACGAGCAGTACTTC. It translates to CSVVRTDSYEQYF.

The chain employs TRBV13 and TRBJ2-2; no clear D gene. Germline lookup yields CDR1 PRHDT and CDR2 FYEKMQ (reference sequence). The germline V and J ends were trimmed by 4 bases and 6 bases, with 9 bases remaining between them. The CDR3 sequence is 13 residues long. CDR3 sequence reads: CASSSPWAGELFF. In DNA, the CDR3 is TGTGCCAGCAGCTCCCCGTGGGCCGGGGAGCTGTTTTTT. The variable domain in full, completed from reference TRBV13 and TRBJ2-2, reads AAGVIQSPRHLIKEKRETATLKCYPIPRHDTVYWYQQGPGQDPQFLISFYEKMQSDKGSIPDRFSAQQFSDYHSELNMSSLELGDSALYFCASSSPWAGELFFGEGSRLTVL.

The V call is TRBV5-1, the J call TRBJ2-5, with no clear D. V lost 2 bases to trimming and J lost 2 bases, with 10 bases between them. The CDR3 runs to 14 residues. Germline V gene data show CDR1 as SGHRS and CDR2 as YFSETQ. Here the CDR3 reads CASSFRTEQETQYF. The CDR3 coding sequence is TGCGCCAGCAGCTTCCGGACGGAGCAAGAGACCCAGTACTTC.

The DNA for the CDR3 is TGCGCCAGCAGCTTGGCCGGGGCGGGCTACGAGCAGTACTTC. Translated: CASSLAGAGYEQYF. The gene calls are TRBV5-1 and TRBJ2-7; the D gene could be TRBD1 or TRBD2 (5 bases each). V was cut by 0 bases and J by 3 bases, with 10 bases left in between. CDR1 is SGHRS and CDR2 is YFSETQ in the germline V gene. The CDR3 has 14 amino acids.

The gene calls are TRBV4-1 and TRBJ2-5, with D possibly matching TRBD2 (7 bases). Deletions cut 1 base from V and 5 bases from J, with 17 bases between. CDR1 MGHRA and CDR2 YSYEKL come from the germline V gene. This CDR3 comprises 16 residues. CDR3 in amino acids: CASSQVVRGARETQYF. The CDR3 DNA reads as TGCGCCAGCAGCCAAGTAGTTCGGGGGGCCCGTGAGACCCAGTACTTC.